Given below is one T cell receptor beta chain in context. V lost 6 bases, J lost 2 bases, and 12 bases lay in between. This CDR3 spans 14 amino acids. Looked up from germline, CDR1 is SGHVS and CDR2 is FQNEAQ. This sample stems from a study of blood T cell repertoires in COVID-19. Study-wide context: Both acute and convalescent COVID-19 samples were obtained from the United States, Italy and Spain.

Method: immunoSEQ multiplex PCR; TCRdb's copy keeps in-frame clones and lacks some. The sample lists more than 90,000 clones; about 80% were seen once. The chain joins TRBV7-8 to TRBJ2-3; a possible D gene is TRBD2 (6 bases). The sequenced sample consisted of peripheral blood. This sequence was found in a man aged 55 to 69 with acute or convalescent COVID-19. The chain's CDR3 is CASREGLITDTQYF. The DNA of the CDR3 is TGTGCCAGCAGGGAGGGACTGATCACAGATACGCAGTATTTT.